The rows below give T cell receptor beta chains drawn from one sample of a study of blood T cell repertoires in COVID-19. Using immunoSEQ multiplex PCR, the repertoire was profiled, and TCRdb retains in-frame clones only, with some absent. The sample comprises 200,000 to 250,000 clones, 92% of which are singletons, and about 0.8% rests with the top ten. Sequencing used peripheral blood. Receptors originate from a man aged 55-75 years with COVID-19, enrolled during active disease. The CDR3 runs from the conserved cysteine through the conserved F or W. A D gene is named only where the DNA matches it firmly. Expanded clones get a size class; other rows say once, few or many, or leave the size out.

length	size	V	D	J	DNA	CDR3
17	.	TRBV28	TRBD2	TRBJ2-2	TGTGCCAGCAGTTTATCGGAACTAGCGGTTAACACCGGGGAGCTGTTTTTT	CASSLSELAVNTGELFF
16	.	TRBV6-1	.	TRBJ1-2	TGTGCCAGCAGTGAGGTTGTAGTGATAACCAACTATGGCTACACCTTC	CASSEVVVITNYGYTF
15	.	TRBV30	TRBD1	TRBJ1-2	TGTGCCGGCCGATACAGGGGGTCGATTAACTATGGCTACACCTTC	CAGRYRGSINYGYTF
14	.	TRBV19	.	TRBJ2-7	TGTGCCAGTAGTAAGGTAGCCAGCTCCTACGAGCAGTACTTC	CASSKVASSYEQYF
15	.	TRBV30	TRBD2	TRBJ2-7	TGTGCCTGGAATCTAGCGGGGGTATTTCGGGGAGAGCAGTACTTC	CAWNLAGVFRGEQYF
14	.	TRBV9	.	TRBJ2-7	TGTGCCAGCAGCGTGGGGACTCTGCTCAGCGAGCAGTACTTC	CASSVGTLLSEQYF
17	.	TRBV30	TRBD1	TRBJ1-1	TGTGCCTGGACAGGGGGTCGGGATACCTTCATGAACACTGAAGCTTTCTTT	CAWTGGRDTFMNTEAFF
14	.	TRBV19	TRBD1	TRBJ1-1	TGTGCCAGTAGCCGGGACAGGGAAGACGCTGAAGCTTTCTTT	CASSRDREDAEAFF
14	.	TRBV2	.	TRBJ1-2	TGTGCCAGCAGTGATCCCGGGGTAGTCTCTGGCTACACCTTC	CASSDPGVVSGYTF
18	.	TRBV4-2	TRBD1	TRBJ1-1	TGTGCCAGCAGCCAAGTCGCCAAGGGACAGGGGGGCCTCACTGAAGCTTTCTTT	CASSQVAKGQGGLTEAFF
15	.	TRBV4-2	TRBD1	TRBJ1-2	TGTGCCAGCAGCCAAGAATGGACAGGGGACTATGGCTACACCTTC	CASSQEWTGDYGYTF
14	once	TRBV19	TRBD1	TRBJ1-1	TGTGCCAGTAGTTGGGGACAGGGGAACACTGAAGCTTTCTTT	CASSWGQGNTEAFF
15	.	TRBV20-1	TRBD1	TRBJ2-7	TGCAGTGCTAGTTCAACCCGGGGACAGGGCCACGAGCAGTACTTC	CSASSTRGQGHEQYF
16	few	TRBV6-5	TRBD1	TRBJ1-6	TGTGCCAGCAGTTACTCGATACCCAGGGGGAATTCACCCCTCCACTTT	CASSYSIPRGNSPLHF
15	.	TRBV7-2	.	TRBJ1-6	TGTGCCAGCAGCTTAGTGCAGGGGTCGAATTCACCCCTCCACTTT	CASSLVQGSNSPLHF
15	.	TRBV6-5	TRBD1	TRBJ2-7	TGTGCCAGCACCAAAACAGGGGCCGGCGGCTACGAGCAGTACTTC	CASTKTGAGGYEQYF
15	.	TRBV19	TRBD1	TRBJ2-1	TGTGCCAGTAGTACCGACAGGGGGCTGAGCAATGAGCAGTTCTTC	CASSTDRGLSNEQFF
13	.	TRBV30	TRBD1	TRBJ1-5	TGTGCCTGGAGTACAGGGGGCGATCAGCCCCAGCATTTT	CAWSTGGDQPQHF
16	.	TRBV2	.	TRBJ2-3	TGTGCCAGCAGTGAAGTGACAGGAGCTAGCACAGATACGCAGTATTTT	CASSEVTGASTDTQYF
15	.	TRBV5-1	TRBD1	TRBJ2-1	TGCGCCAGCAGCTTGGCGGGACAGGGAAGCAATGAGCAGTTCTTC	CASSLAGQGSNEQFF
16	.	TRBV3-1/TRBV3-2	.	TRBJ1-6	TGTGCCAGCAGCCCCGCCGTCGGGATCATTAATTCACCCCTCCACTTT	CASSPAVGIINSPLHF
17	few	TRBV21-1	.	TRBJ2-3	TGTGCCAGCAGCACGTTAGTGGGACTTCTTTTCACAGATACGCAGTATTTT	CASSTLVGLLFTDTQYF